These T cell receptor beta chains were read from a single sample in a study of early T cells in non-severe SARS-CoV-2 infection. TCRdb reprocessed the 5' RACE reads via MiXCR and lists one record per CDR3 protein. The sample contains about 72,000 distinct CDR3 sequences, 9.5% to 13% of which appear only once. The input for sequencing was whole blood, taken at baseline. These receptor sequences come from an adult who was a healthcare worker with PCR-confirmed SARS-CoV-2 infection or an uninfected control (not recorded which). CDR3s include the opening cysteine and the closing phenylalanine or tryptophan. The D gene is left open where the match is weak. Clone size, where shown, is once, few, many, or a class for clones that have expanded.

CDR3	DNA	V	J	D	size
CASSTPDRVGYTF	TGTGCCAGTAGTACCCCGGACAGGGTCGGCTACACCTTC	TRBV19	TRBJ1-2	TRBD1	NA
CASSEGLAGGPYEQYF	TGCGCCAGCAGTGAGGGACTAGCGGGGGGCCCCTACGAGCAGTACTTC	TRBV10-2	TRBJ2-7	TRBD2	NA
CASSVGADEKLFF	TGCGCCAGCAGCGTTGGTGCGGATGAAAAACTGTTTTTT	TRBV5-1	TRBJ1-4	NA	many
CASSPPGLAGTDTQYF	TGTGCCAGCAGTCCGCCGGGACTAGCGGGGACAGATACGCAGTATTTT	TRBV6-2/TRBV6-3	TRBJ2-3	TRBD2	many
CASSPGLSQETQYF	TGTGCCAGCAGCCCGGGACTCTCGCAAGAGACCCAGTACTTC	TRBV5-8	TRBJ2-5	NA	few
CASCRGLGQPQHF	TGTGCCAGCTGCCGGGGGCTAGGCCAGCCCCAGCATTTT	TRBV27	TRBJ1-5	NA	few
CASSSPRDQGADTQYF	TGTGCCAGCAGCTCGCCCCGGGACCAGGGGGCAGATACGCAGTATTTT	TRBV5-4	TRBJ2-3	TRBD1	NA
CASSRDISQDTQYF	TGTGCCAGCAGCCGGGACATTAGTCAAGATACGCAGTATTTT	TRBV7-9	TRBJ2-3	NA	few
CRRKRGGADTQYF	TGCAGACGGAAGCGGGGGGGCGCAGATACGCAGTATTTT	TRBV20-1	TRBJ2-3	TRBD2	NA
CASSEGPGQGSYEQYF	TGTGCCAGCAGTGAAGGCCCGGGACAGGGGTCCTACGAGCAGTACTTC	TRBV25-1	TRBJ2-7	TRBD1	many